This T cell receptor beta chain was sequenced during a study of beta chain features in type 1 diabetes. The investigators reverse transcribed all of the isolated RNA, so they sequenced expressed TCRB transcripts. Using immunoSEQ multiplex PCR, the repertoire was profiled, and TCRdb retains in-frame clones only, with some absent. The profile shows hundreds of thousands of clones, 30% of them singletons. Germline CDR1 SGDLS, CDR2 YYNGEE. There are 15 residues in the CDR3. V lost 7 bases and J lost 3, with 20 bases in between. Every single donor gave one heparinised blood draw, and these averaged roughly 120 mL. CD45RO/CCR7/CD25/CD127/CD95/CD27 separated CD4+ naive, central memory, regulatory and stem cell-like memory cells by sorting.

V and J are TRBV9 and TRBJ2-7; D tentatively fits TRBD1 or TRBD2 (5 bases each). This clonotype originated in a man aged 18 to 35 in good health. The specimen sequenced was naive CD4+ T cells from blood. Written as DNA, the CDR3 is TGTGCCAGCGGGACGGCTAGCCGAACTCACTACGAGCAGTACTTC. As protein: CASGTASRTHYEQYF.